This TCR beta chain is from a study of cytomegalovirus exposure and HLA in healthy donors. V gave up 7 bases and J gave up 1 base, with 13 bases separating them. The germline gives CDR1 MNHEY, CDR2 SVGAGI. The CDR3 consists of 14 residues. General study results and limits: Some public TCRs appeared in many individuals, while most sequences were rare.

The PCR made use of 60 Vbeta and 13 Jbeta primers. Some clones are missing from TCRdb's copy, which holds only in-frame ones; the method was immunoSEQ multiplex PCR. The sample includes some 110,000 clones, about 79% of them seen just once. Comment on this clone: Its antigen is not known.

Source material: PBMCs. The chain carries TRBV6-5 and TRBJ1-1; D gene ambiguous. This clonotype originated in a woman between 18 and 29 years old in good health and CMV-seropositive. In nucleotides, the CDR3 is TGTGCCAGCACCCCTTGGGAGGAGAACACTGAAGCTTTCTTT. Its translation: CASTPWEENTEAFF.